The 18 T cell receptor beta chains presented below share a single source sample, sequenced in a study of cytomegalovirus exposure and HLA in healthy donors. Vbeta (60) and Jbeta (13) primers were used in the PCR. Clones were sequenced by immunoSEQ multiplex PCR, and TCRdb holds only the in-frame ones, with some missing. The top ten clones hold about 0.64% of a sample with 150,000 to 200,000 clones, 80% of them seen once. Source material: PBMCs. The receptors come from a boy younger than 18 in good health and CMV-seronegative.

This chain connects TRBV4-2 to TRBJ1-4; TRBD1 aligns across 7 bases. This CDR3 comprises 15 residues. V lost 1 base to trimming and J lost 8 bases; unmatched junction nucleotides: 7. In germline, CDR1 is LGHNA, CDR2 YNFKEQ. The CDR3 spells CASSQVGGIQEKLFF. CDR3 nucleotide sequence: TGTGCCAGCAGCCAAGTAGGGGGCATTCAGGAAAAACTGTTTTTT.

Details on this clone: A read error may produce the germline difference seen at one junction end. V is TRBV9 and J is TRBJ1-5; 7 nucleotides line up with TRBD1. Germline assignment: CDR1 SGDLS and CDR2 YYNGEE. The CDR3 has 15 amino acids. The CDR3 sequence is CAGSVSDRVDQPQHF. CDR3 nucleotides: TGTGCCGGCAGCGTTAGCGACAGGGTTGATCAGCCCCAGCATTTT.

CDR3 DNA sequence: TGTGCCAGCAGTTCGGACAGGAGAGGCGACGAGCAGTACTTC. It specifies CASSSDRRGDEQYF. This chain joins TRBV6-5 and TRBJ2-5, with 7 positions matching TRBD1. The closer fit of TRBJ2-7 to the DNA end suggests the J call may be wrong. From germline, CDR1 is MNHEY and CDR2 SVGAGI. The CDR3 extends over 14 amino acids.

V gene TRBV25-1 combines with J gene TRBJ2-2; 7 bases agree with TRBD2. Germline V gives CDR1 MGHDK, CDR2 SYGVNS. V shed 11 bases, J shed 0 bases, and the junction held 6 bases outside the gene matches. This CDR3 is built from 14 residues. CDR3 sequence (DNA): TGTGCCGGCACCAGCGGGACGAACACCGGGGAGCTGTTTTTT. It is translated as CAGTSGTNTGELFF.

This chain joins TRBV29-1 and TRBJ1-2; D gene uncertain. V dropped 3 bases and J dropped 4 bases, with 9 bases sitting between them. The germline V gene has CDR1 SQVTM and CDR2 ANQGSEA. There are 12 residues in the CDR3. The chain's CDR3 is CSVEYFLYGYTF. Written as DNA, the CDR3 is TGCAGCGTTGAGTACTTCCTCTATGGCTACACCTTC. Based on the CDR3 plus reference TRBV29-1 and TRBJ1-2, the full variable domain is SAVISQKPSRDICQRGTSLTIQCQVDSQVTMMFWYRQQPGQSLTLIATANQGSEATYESGFVIDKFPISRPNLTFSTLTVSNMSPEDSSIYLCSVEYFLYGYTFGSGTRLTVV.

The chain combines TRBV5-6 with TRBJ1-2; the match to TRBD1 covers 8 bases. This CDR3 region has 15 residues. Germline-derived CDR1 and CDR2 are SGHDT and YYEEEE. The junction had 6 bases not matched to a gene; V was cut back by 5 bases and J by 0 bases. CDR3 DNA sequence: TGTGCCAGCAGGTTTGACAGGGGCGCTAACTATGGCTACACCTTC. Translation gives CASRFDRGANYGYTF.

This sequence joins TRBV5-4 and TRBJ1-1; no reliable D call. CDR1 SGHNT and CDR2 YYREEE come from the germline V gene (reference sequence). This CDR3 comprises 14 residues. V lost 4 bases and J lost 0, with 10 bases in between. The CDR3: CASSQTFLNTEAFF. CDR3 DNA: TGTGCCAGCAGCCAAACATTTTTGAACACTGAAGCTTTCTTT.

The chain joins TRBV7-9 to TRBJ2-5; D possibly corresponds to TRBD1 (6 bases). Germline assignment: CDR1 SEHNR and CDR2 FQNEAQ (reference sequence). V was trimmed by 5 bases and J by 7 bases, leaving 17 bases between them. This CDR3 contains 14 residues. The CDR3 DNA sequence: TGTGCCAGCAGCCCCAGGGGCCGAGACGGGACCCAGTACTTC. This gives the protein CASSPRGRDGTQYF.

Only a few counts were recorded for this clone. CDR3 amino acids: CASSYSSTGQLEAFF. CDR3 sequence (DNA): TGTGCCAGCAGTTACTCGTCGACAGGGCAGCTCGAAGCTTTCTTT. The rearrangement links TRBV6-5 to TRBJ1-1; TRBD1 matches at 7 bases. Trimming removed 0 bases from V and 8 bases from J; junction bases left unmatched: 9. CDR1 is MNHEY, CDR2 SVGAGI, per germline. The length of the CDR3 is 15 residues.

In this sample, this clone turned up once. This chain links TRBV2 with TRBJ1-4; D remains unclear. The CDR3 covers 14 residues. Germline V gene sequence: CDR1 SNHLY, CDR2 FYNNEI. V lost 3 bases to trimming and J lost 3 bases, with 8 bases between them. The CDR3 nucleotides read TGTGCCAGCAGTGAGGGGAGGTCTAATGAAAAACTGTTTTTT. Translating gives CASSEGRSNEKLFF. The whole variable domain, remainder taken from reference TRBV2 and TRBJ1-4, is EPEVTQTPSHQVTQMGQEVILRCVPISNHLYFYWYRQILGQKVEFLVSFYNNEISEKSEIFDDQFSVERPDGSNFTLKIRSTKLEDSAMYFCASSEGRSNEKLFFGSGTQLSVL.

This chain links TRBV19 with TRBJ2-7; TRBD2 aligns across 11 bases. There are 16 residues in the CDR3. V shed 1 base and J 3 bases; nucleotides not matched to a gene: 5. Germline lookup yields CDR1 LNHDA and CDR2 SQIVND (reference sequence). The CDR3 DNA is TGTGCCAGTAGTATAGGTGGGACTAGCGGCCTCTACGAGCAGTACTTC. Translation gives CASSIGGTSGLYEQYF.

V is TRBV6-5 and J is TRBJ1-1; perhaps TRBD1 as D (5 bases). Per germline, CDR1 MNHEY and CDR2 SVGAGI. This CDR3 spans 14 amino acids. Trimming shortened V by 5 bases and J by 1 base, and 11 bases separated the two germline ends. The chain's CDR3 is CASSEVTGNTEAFF. CDR3 DNA: TGTGCCAGCAGTGAAGTCACAGGGAACACTGAAGCTTTCTTT.

The chain has TRBV15 and TRBJ1-5; the match to TRBD1 covers 7 bases. The CDR3 is made up of 17 amino acids. The germline V gene encodes CDR1 LNHNV and CDR2 YYDKDF (reference sequence). Trimming cost V 0 bases and J 6 bases; bases outside gene matches: 11. The CDR3 protein is CATSRDLRQGNSQPQHF. In DNA form, the CDR3 reads TGTGCCACCAGCAGAGATCTGAGACAGGGAAATTCTCAGCCCCAGCATTTT.

This clone has more than one count but fewer than ten. The gene calls are TRBV11-2 and TRBJ2-1; 9 nucleotides line up with TRBD2. V lost 4 bases, J lost 8 bases, and 9 bases stayed unmatched. The CDR3 contains 15 residues. Germline lookup yields CDR1 SGHAT and CDR2 FQNNGV. The CDR3 sequence: CASSSVRGGRDEQFF. CDR3 DNA: TGTGCCAGCAGCTCCGTGCGGGGGGGCCGGGATGAGCAGTTCTTC.

The V gene is TRBV7-9, the J gene TRBJ2-5; D is uncertain. Germline CDR1 and CDR2: SEHNR and FQNEAQ (reference sequence). The germline V and J ends were trimmed by 3 bases and 4 bases, with 12 bases remaining between them. The CDR3 is 14 residues long. CDR3 DNA sequence: TGTGCCAGCAGCTTCCCAAACTTGATAGAGACCCAGTACTTC. Amino acids: CASSFPNLIETQYF.

The chain recombines TRBV29-1 with TRBJ2-7; the D is unclear. The CDR3 is made up of 14 amino acids. Germline loops: CDR1 SQVTM, CDR2 ANQGSEA. Trimming stripped 0 bases from V and 5 bases from J, with 14 bases between. The CDR3 here is CSVEDQNKFHEQYF. DNA for the CDR3: TGCAGCGTTGAAGATCAGAACAAATTCCACGAGCAGTACTTC.

This chain joins TRBV4-3 and TRBJ2-3, with 12 bases matching TRBD2. The CDR3 covers 18 residues. V dropped 1 base and J dropped 3; count of bases not matched to a gene: 8. CDR1 LGHNA and CDR2 YSLEER come from the germline V gene. The DNA of the CDR3 is TGCGCCAGCAGCCAAGGCCTAACTAGCGGGAGGATTACAGATACGCAGTATTTT. Protein: CASSQGLTSGRITDTQYF.

This clone showed up just once. CDR3 DNA: TGTGCCAGCAGTGGGTCCAGTGAAAAACTGTTTTTT. Translation gives CASSGSSEKLFF. The chain is built from TRBV2 and TRBJ1-4; D unresolved. The germline V gene has CDR1 SNHLY and CDR2 FYNNEI. The CDR3 is 12 residues long. Trimming stripped 4 bases from V and 7 bases from J, with 7 bases between.